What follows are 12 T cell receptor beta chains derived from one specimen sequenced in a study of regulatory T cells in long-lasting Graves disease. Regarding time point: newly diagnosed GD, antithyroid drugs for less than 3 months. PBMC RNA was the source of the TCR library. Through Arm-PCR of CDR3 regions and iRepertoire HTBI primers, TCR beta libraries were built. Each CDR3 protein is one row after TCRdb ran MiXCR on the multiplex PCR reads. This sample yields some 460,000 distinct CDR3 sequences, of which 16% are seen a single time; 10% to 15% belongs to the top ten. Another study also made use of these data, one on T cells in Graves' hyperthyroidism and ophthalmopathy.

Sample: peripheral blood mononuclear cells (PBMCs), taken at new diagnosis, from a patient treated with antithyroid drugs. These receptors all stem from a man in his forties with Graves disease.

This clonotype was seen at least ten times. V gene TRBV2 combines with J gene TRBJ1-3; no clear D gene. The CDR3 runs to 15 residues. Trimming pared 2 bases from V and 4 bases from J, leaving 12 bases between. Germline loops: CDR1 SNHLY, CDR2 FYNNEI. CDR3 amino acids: CASSEWSNRGNTIYF. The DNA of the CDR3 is TGTGCCAGCAGTGAATGGTCAAATAGAGGAAACACCATATATTTT.

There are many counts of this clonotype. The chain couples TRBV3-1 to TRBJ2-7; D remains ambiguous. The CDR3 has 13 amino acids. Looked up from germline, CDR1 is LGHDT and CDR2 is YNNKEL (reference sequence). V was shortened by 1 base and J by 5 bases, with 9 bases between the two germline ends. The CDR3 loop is CASSQVPGNEQYF. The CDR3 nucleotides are TGTGCCAGCAGCCAAGTCCCTGGAAACGAGCAGTACTTC.

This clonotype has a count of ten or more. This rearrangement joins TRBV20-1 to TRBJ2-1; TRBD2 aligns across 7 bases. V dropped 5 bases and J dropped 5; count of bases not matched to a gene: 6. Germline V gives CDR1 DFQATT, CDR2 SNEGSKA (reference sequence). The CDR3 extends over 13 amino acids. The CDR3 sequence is CSAAGRFNNEQFF. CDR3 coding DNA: TGCAGTGCTGCCGGGAGGTTCAACAATGAGCAGTTCTTC.

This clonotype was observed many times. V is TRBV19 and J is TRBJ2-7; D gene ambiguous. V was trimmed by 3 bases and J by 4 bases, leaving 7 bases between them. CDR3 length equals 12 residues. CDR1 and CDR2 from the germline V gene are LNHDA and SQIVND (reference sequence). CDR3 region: CASSIEGYEQYF. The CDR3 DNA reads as TGTGCCAGTAGTATTGAAGGTTACGAGCAGTACTTC.

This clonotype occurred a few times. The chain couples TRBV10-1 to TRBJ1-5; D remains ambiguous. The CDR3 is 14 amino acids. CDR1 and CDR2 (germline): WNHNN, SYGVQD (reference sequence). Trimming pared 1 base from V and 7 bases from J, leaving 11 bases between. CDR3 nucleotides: TGCGCCAGCAGTGAGTGTGAGGGAGAACAGCCCCAGCATTTT. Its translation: CASSECEGEQPQHF.

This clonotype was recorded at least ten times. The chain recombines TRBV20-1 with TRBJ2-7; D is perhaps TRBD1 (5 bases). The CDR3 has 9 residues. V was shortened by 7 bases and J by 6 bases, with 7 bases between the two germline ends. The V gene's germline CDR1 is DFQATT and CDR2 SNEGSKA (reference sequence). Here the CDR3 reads CSVGVEQYF. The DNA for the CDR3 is TGCAGTGTAGGGGTCGAGCAGTACTTC.

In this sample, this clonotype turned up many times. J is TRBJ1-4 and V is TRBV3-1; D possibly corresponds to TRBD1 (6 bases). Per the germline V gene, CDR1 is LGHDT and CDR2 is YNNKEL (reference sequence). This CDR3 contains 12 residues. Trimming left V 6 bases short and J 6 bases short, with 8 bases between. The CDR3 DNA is TGTGCCAGCAGTCACAGGGATGAAAAACTGTTTTTT. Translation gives CASSHRDEKLFF.

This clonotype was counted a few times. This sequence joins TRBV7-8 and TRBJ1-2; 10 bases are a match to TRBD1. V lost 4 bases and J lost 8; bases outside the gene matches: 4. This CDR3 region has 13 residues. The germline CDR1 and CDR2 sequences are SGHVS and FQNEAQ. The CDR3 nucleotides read TGTGCCAGCAGCTCACGGACAGGGGGAGGCTACACCTTC. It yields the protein CASSSRTGGGYTF.

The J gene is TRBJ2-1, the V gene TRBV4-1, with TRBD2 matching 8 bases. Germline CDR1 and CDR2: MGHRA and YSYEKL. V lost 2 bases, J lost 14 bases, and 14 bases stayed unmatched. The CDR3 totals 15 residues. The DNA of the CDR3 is TGCGCCAGCAGCCAACCCGGACGGAGAGCGGGAGTGGAGTTCTTC. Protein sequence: CASSQPGRRAGVEFF.

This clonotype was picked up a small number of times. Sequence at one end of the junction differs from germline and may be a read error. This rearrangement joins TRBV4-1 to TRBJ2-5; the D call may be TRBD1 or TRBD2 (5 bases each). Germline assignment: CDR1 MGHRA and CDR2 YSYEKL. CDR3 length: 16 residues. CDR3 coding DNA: TGTGCCAGCAGCCAAGATGGAGGAACAGGCGTCGAGACCCAGTACTTC. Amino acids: CASSQDGGTGVETQYF.

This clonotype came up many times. CDR3 region: CASSQELRGGPSGEQYF. CDR3 bases: TGTGCCAGCAGCCAAGAACTGCGGGGGGGCCCTTCGGGGGAGCAGTACTTC. The rearrangement uses TRBV3-1 and TRBJ2-7; 9 bases are shared with TRBD2. The CDR3 is 17 amino acids. The V gene's germline CDR1 is LGHDT and CDR2 YNNKEL (reference sequence). Trimming took 0 bases from V and 7 from J; bases not matched to a gene: 13.

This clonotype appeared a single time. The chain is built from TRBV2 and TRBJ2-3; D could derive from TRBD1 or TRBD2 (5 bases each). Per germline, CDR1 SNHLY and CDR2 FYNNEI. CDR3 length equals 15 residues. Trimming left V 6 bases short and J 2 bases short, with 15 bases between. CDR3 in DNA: TGTGCCAGCAGCGTAAGGGGCGGGCCCACAGATACGCAGTATTTT. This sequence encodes CASSVRGGPTDTQYF.